A selection of T cell receptor beta chains follows, all from one sample in a study of CD8 T cells in ankylosing spondylitis. TCRdb reprocessed the 5' RACE reads with MiXCR, giving one entry per CDR3 protein. The table has around 340,000 distinct CDR3 sequences, roughly 14% seen once; the top ten hold 0.9% to 1.2%. Sequencing was carried out using blood, either unsorted or a sorted T cell fraction (not recorded which). The receptor source for this set is a male donor with ankylosing spondylitis or in good health (not recorded which). CDR3s include the opening cysteine and the closing phenylalanine or tryptophan. D genes are given only for firm matches. Clone size appears in some rows only: once, few, many, or a class for an expanded clone.

j_call,clone_size,v_call,d_call,cdr3_nt,cdr3_aa
TRBJ1-4,many,TRBV5-1,TRBD1,TGCGCCAGCAGCTCGGGACAGGGTAATGAAAAACTGTTTTTT,CASSSGQGNEKLFF
TRBJ1-3,.,TRBV7-8,.,TGTGCCAGCAGCCCGTGGGCGGACTCTGGAAACACCATATATTTT,CASSPWADSGNTIYF
TRBJ2-5,many,TRBV29-1,.,TGCAGCGCCCGAGGGCCAGACCAAGAGACCCAGTACTTC,CSARGPDQETQYF
TRBJ1-1,few,TRBV20-1,.,TGCAGTGCTAGAGGTGCCCGAGTTATTTACACTGAAGCTTTCTTT,CSARGARVIYTEAFF
TRBJ2-3,.,TRBV7-9,.,TGTGCCAGCAGCATATCGGGGACAGATACGCAGTATTTT,CASSISGTDTQYF
TRBJ2-1,few,TRBV11-2,TRBD2,TGTGCCAGCAGCTTGGGACTAGCGGGCTACTTCGTCGGTGAGCAGTTCTTC,CASSLGLAGYFVGEQFF
TRBJ2-7,.,TRBV6-5,.,TGTGCCAGCAGTTACCCCCGGGGAAGCTCCTACGAGCAGTACTTC,CASSYPRGSSYEQYF
TRBJ1-4,.,TRBV29-1,.,TGCAGCGTGCCGGGCTCTAATGAAAAACTGTTTTTT,CSVPGSNEKLFF
TRBJ2-7,.,TRBV12-3/TRBV12-4,.,TGTGCCAGCAGTCTCGGGATCGGCGAGCAGTACTTC,CASSLGIGEQYF
TRBJ2-7,.,TRBV7-9,TRBD2,TGTGCCAGCAGCTTTGGGACTAGTAGGTACTTC,CASSFGTSRYF
TRBJ2-3,.,TRBV5-6,.,TGTGCCAGCAGCTTATTCGGGGGTTCAGATACGCAGTATTTT,CASSLFGGSDTQYF
TRBJ1-5,few,TRBV23-1,.,TGCGCCAGCAGTGCAATAGGAGCAGTTAATCAGCCCCAGCATTTT,CASSAIGAVNQPQHF
TRBJ2-3,few,TRBV20-1,.,TGCAGTGCTAGAGAAAGACTGAGCACAGATACGCAGTATTTT,CSARERLSTDTQYF
TRBJ2-1,many,TRBV28,.,TGTGCCAGCAGTTTGGGGTCTAGCGCCCCTTACAATGAGCAGTTCTTC,CASSLGSSAPYNEQFF
TRBJ2-7,.,TRBV5-1,TRBD1,TGCGCCAGCAGCTTGAGGACAGGCACCTACGAGCAGTACTTC,CASSLRTGTYEQYF
TRBJ2-5,few,TRBV20-1,.,TGCGTAGCAGAGGAAAAACAAGAGACCCAGTACTTC,CVAEEKQETQYF
TRBJ2-7,few,TRBV12-3/TRBV12-4,TRBD2,TGTGCCAGCAGGGAAGCGGGAACTACCTACGAGCAGTACTTC,CASREAGTTYEQYF
TRBJ2-1,.,TRBV2,TRBD1,TGTGCCAGCATCGAGGGGACAGAGCCCTACAATGAGCAGTTCTTC,CASIEGTEPYNEQFF
TRBJ2-1,.,TRBV29-1,.,TGCAGCGTTGCGGTGAACTACAATGAGCAGTTCTTC,CSVAVNYNEQFF
TRBJ2-2,.,TRBV6-1,.,TGTGCCAGCAGCCCCTGGGCAAGTACCGGGGAGCTGTTTTTT,CASSPWASTGELFF
TRBJ2-2,many,TRBV12-3/TRBV12-4,TRBD2,TGTGCCAGCAGTTCCCACAGCGGGGCCTTTCCCGGGGAGCTGTTTTTT,CASSSHSGAFPGELFF
TRBJ2-3,.,TRBV12-5,.,TGTGCTAGTGGTTTTGAATTGCGGCGGGGGCGCACAGATACGCAGTATTTT,CASGFELRRGRTDTQYF
TRBJ2-1,.,TRBV4-3,TRBD2,TGCGCCAGCAGCCAGCCCTCGTTGAAGCGGGAGCCCACGAGCTCCTACAATGAGCAGTTCTTC,CASSQPSLKREPTSSYNEQFF
TRBJ1-4,many,TRBV20-1,TRBD1,TGCAGTGCGTCCGGGACAGGGCATCCAACTAATGAAAAACTGTTTTTT,CSASGTGHPTNEKLFF
TRBJ2-7,.,TRBV12-3/TRBV12-4,TRBD2,TGTGCCAGCAGTCCCCACCCGGGTAGCGGGGGGGGATACGAGCAGTACTTC,CASSPHPGSGGGYEQYF
TRBJ2-2,few,TRBV20-1,.,TGCAGTGCCGGAGGGCCCGGGGAGCTGTTTTTT,CSAGGPGELFF
TRBJ1-3,.,TRBV12-3/TRBV12-4,.,TGTGCCAGCAGTTTGCGCATGGGGAAGGACACCATATATTTT,CASSLRMGKDTIYF
TRBJ2-3,few,TRBV20-1,.,TGCAGTGGACAGCGCACAGATACGCAGTATTTT,CSGQRTDTQYF
TRBJ2-5,many,TRBV11-2,.,TGTGCCAGCAGCTTCTCCCGCCGGGACCAAGAGACCCAGTACTTC,CASSFSRRDQETQYF
TRBJ2-2,.,TRBV6-1,.,TGTGCCAGCAGTGAAGCAGGGGACACCGGGGAGCTGTTTTTT,CASSEAGDTGELFF
TRBJ2-2,.,TRBV12-3/TRBV12-4,.,TGTGCCAGCAGGGTGGGGATAAACACCGGGGAGCTGTTTTTT,CASRVGINTGELFF
TRBJ2-4,.,TRBV7-2,.,TGTGCCAGCAGCTTTGACCCGGCTAGAGGCAAAAACATTCAGTACTTC,CASSFDPARGKNIQYF
TRBJ1-5,.,TRBV6-1,.,TGTGCCAGTGGCAGGGATAGTACTCAGCCCCAGCATTTT,CASGRDSTQPQHF
TRBJ2-1,few,TRBV6-4,TRBD2,TGTGCCAGCAGTGACTGGGCTAGCGGGGGCCTTAACTACAATGAGCAGTTCTTC,CASSDWASGGLNYNEQFF
TRBJ1-1,few,TRBV9,.,TGTGCCAGCAGCGTAGCACCGGACTTGAACACTGAAGCTTTCTTT,CASSVAPDLNTEAFF
TRBJ1-2,many,TRBV5-1,.,TGCGCCAGCAGTTCGGGACTCCCGAACTATGGCTACACCTTC,CASSSGLPNYGYTF
TRBJ2-7,.,TRBV20-1,TRBD2,TGCAGTGCTAGAGATCATCAGCGGGAGTACGAGCAGTACTTC,CSARDHQREYEQYF
TRBJ1-1,few,TRBV12-3/TRBV12-4,.,TGTGCCAGCAGTAACCGGGACCCCCACACTGAAGCTTTCTTT,CASSNRDPHTEAFF
TRBJ1-1,.,TRBV7-9,.,TGTGCCAGCAGCCTCTTGGACAGTGGGAACACTGAAGCTTTCTTT,CASSLLDSGNTEAFF
TRBJ1-6,.,TRBV9,TRBD1,TGTGCCAGCAGCCGGGGGACAGGGCCTAACTCACCCCTCCACTTT,CASSRGTGPNSPLHF
TRBJ2-2,.,TRBV6-1,TRBD1,TGTGCCAGCGGGTGGGGACAGCACACCGGGGAGCTGTTTTTT,CASGWGQHTGELFF
TRBJ1-2,.,TRBV5-1,TRBD1,TGCGCCAGCACCCTAGGACAGGGCGAGGGTGGCTACACCTTC,CASTLGQGEGGYTF
TRBJ1-1,.,TRBV30,.,TGTGCCTGGAGTGCGGACAGAGACACTGAAGCTTTCTTT,CAWSADRDTEAFF
TRBJ2-3,.,TRBV27,TRBD2,TGTGCCAGCAGTTTATCGCGGGAAAGCGGGGGGAGGGCAGATACGCAGTATTTT,CASSLSRESGGRADTQYF
TRBJ2-3,few,TRBV11-2,TRBD1,TGTGCCAGCAGCTTACCCAGACCTCCGGGACAGGACTCGGATACGCAGTATTTT,CASSLPRPPGQDSDTQYF